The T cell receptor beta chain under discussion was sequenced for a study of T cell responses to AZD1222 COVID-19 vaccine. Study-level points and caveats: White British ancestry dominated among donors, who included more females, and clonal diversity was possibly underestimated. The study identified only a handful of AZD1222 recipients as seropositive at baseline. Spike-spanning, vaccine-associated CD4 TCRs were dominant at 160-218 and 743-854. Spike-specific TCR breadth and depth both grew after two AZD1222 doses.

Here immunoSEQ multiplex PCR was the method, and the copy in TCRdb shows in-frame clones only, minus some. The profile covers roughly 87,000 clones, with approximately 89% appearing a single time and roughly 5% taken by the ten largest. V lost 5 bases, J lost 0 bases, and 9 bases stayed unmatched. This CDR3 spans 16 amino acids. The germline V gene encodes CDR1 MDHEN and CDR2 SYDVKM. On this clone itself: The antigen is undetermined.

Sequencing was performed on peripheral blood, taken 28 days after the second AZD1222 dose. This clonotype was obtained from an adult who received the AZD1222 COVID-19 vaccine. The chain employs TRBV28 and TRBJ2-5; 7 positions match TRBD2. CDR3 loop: CASSPQGLGYQETQYF. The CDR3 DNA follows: TGTGCCAGCAGTCCCCAAGGACTAGGGTACCAAGAGACCCAGTACTTC. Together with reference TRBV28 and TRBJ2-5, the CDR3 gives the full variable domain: DVKVTQSSRYLVKRTGEKVFLECVQDMDHENMFWYRQDPGLGLRLIYFSYDVKMKEKGDIPEGYSVSREKKERFSLILESASTNQTSMYLCASSPQGLGYQETQYFGPGTRLLVL.